These 22 T cell receptor beta chains came from one sample sequenced in a study of blood T cells in healthy people across ages. For the second PCR, which ran for about 7 to 11 cycles, a sample-barcoded 5' primer and a J-beta primer mix were used. Each CDR3 protein is one row after TCRdb ran MiXCR on the 5' RACE reads. The profile shows over 1,300,000 distinct CDR3 sequences, around 55% of them singletons. The sample was blood. All receptors come from a man between 18 and 35 years old in good health.

The chain recombines TRBV7-9 with TRBJ2-7; D not certain. The DNA end favors TRBJ2-1, so the J call may be wrong. The length of the CDR3 is 12 residues. The germline V gene encodes CDR1 SEHNR and CDR2 FQNEAQ (reference sequence). The CDR3 DNA follows: TGTGCCAGCAGCTTAATGTCTACTGAGCAGTTCTTC. The encoded protein is CASSLMSTEQFF.

This rearrangement joins TRBV20-1 to TRBJ2-5, with D uncertain. The closer fit of TRBJ2-7 to the DNA end suggests the J call may be wrong. The length of the CDR3 is 13 residues. CDR1 and CDR2 (germline): DFQATT, SNEGSKA (reference sequence). CDR3 DNA: TGCAGTGCTAGAGAATCAGGTTGGGGCGAGCAGTACTTC. Its translation is CSARESGWGEQYF.

The J gene is TRBJ2-4, the V gene TRBV7-9; the D call may be TRBD1 or TRBD2 (5 bases each). With the DNA end fitting TRBJ2-7 better, the J assignment may be wrong. CDR3 length equals 15 residues. Germline CDR1 is SEHNR and CDR2 is FQNEAQ (reference sequence). The CDR3 is CASSLWPGPPYEQYF. The CDR3 DNA is TGTGCCAGCAGCTTATGGCCGGGACCTCCCTACGAGCAGTACTTC.

The genes are TRBV29-1 and TRBJ2-7; D gene ambiguous. CDR1 is SQVTM and CDR2 is ANQGSEA in the germline V gene. The CDR3 is made up of 14 amino acids. V lost 5 bases and J 2 bases, leaving 16 bases between the germline ends. CDR3 DNA sequence: TGCAGCGTTAGGGAACCGGCTAGGCCCTACGAGCAGTACTTC. It specifies CSVREPARPYEQYF.

The chain combines TRBV29-1 with TRBJ1-1, with no clear D. CDR1 is SQVTM and CDR2 is ANQGSEA in the germline V gene. V lost 6 bases and J 1 base, leaving 15 bases between the germline ends. The CDR3 has 14 amino acids. CDR3 DNA sequence: TGCAGCGTAGCCGTACTCTATGCGAACACTGAAGCTTTCTTT. It translates to CSVAVLYANTEAFF.

There are a few counts of this clonotype. The chain combines TRBV10-3 with TRBJ2-1; D is unclear. This CDR3 has 14 residues. V was clipped by 3 bases and J by 3 bases, with 9 bases between them. The germline V gene has CDR1 ENHRY and CDR2 SYGVKD. The chain's CDR3 is CAISDVGNYNEQFF. For the CDR3, the DNA is TGTGCCATCAGTGATGTCGGAAACTACAATGAGCAGTTCTTC.

The gene calls are TRBV6-5 and TRBJ2-1; 8 bases align to TRBD2. CDR1 is MNHEY and CDR2 is SVGAGI in the germline V gene. This CDR3 comprises 14 residues. V was pared by 4 bases and J by 4 bases, with 3 bases of the junction left unmatched. This chain's CDR3 is CASSSPGGYNEQFF. The CDR3 DNA reads TGTGCCAGCAGTTCCCCGGGAGGGTACAATGAGCAGTTCTTC.

The chain carries TRBV6-2 or TRBV6-3 and TRBJ2-1, with D perhaps TRBD2 (7 bases). The J call may be wrong; the DNA end is better matched by TRBJ2-7. Germline assignment: CDR1 MNHEY and CDR2 SVGEGT. The CDR3 covers 15 residues. The CDR3 DNA reads as TGTGCCAGCAGTTACGTGGGGGGGGGCAAGAATGAGCAGTACTTC. Translation gives CASSYVGGGKNEQYF.

The rearrangement uses TRBV4-1 and TRBJ2-1; TRBD1 aligns across 8 bases. CDR3 size: 13 residues. The trim removed 1 base at V and 10 bases at J, leaving 3 bases unmatched. Germline CDR1 reads MGHRA; CDR2 reads YSYEKL. The chain's CDR3 is CASSQVDRAEQFF. The DNA of the CDR3 is TGCGCCAGCAGCCAAGTGGACAGGGCCGAGCAGTTCTTC.

This clonotype was observed a single time. A read error may account for a junction end that differs from germline. The chain links TRBV20-1 to TRBJ2-5; D possibly corresponds to TRBD1 (5 bases). Germline lookup yields CDR1 DFQATT and CDR2 SNEGSKA (reference sequence). CDR3 length: 14 amino acids. The CDR3, as DNA: TGCAGTGCTAGAGACGGCAGGGATGGAGAGGCCCAGTACTTC. Translated, it gives CSARDGRDGEAQYF.

This clonotype was seen more than once but under ten times. V gene TRBV29-1 combines with J gene TRBJ1-1; TRBD1 matches at 8 bases. The ends lost 7 bases at V and 1 base at J; junction bases unmatched: 5. Germline CDR1 and CDR2: SQVTM and ANQGSEA. CDR3 length: 13 amino acids. In nucleotides, the CDR3 is TGCAGCGGTACCGGGACAGGGAACACTGAAGCTTTCTTT. Protein sequence: CSGTGTGNTEAFF.

The rearrangement uses TRBV4-1 and TRBJ1-2, with TRBD1 identical over 7 bases. The CDR3 extends over 15 amino acids. Trimming at V came to 0 bases and at J to 4 bases, leaving 5 bases not matched to a gene. CDR1 MGHRA and CDR2 YSYEKL come from the germline V gene. The chain's CDR3 is CASSQDGQAFYGYTF. The CDR3 bases are TGCGCCAGCAGCCAAGACGGACAGGCTTTCTATGGCTACACCTTC.

V gene TRBV3-1 combines with J gene TRBJ2-5; 8 bases are shared with TRBD1. CDR1 and CDR2 from the germline V gene are LGHDT and YNNKEL (reference sequence). The CDR3 consists of 15 residues. V dropped 2 bases and J dropped 5; count of bases not matched to a gene: 7. This chain's CDR3 is CASSQRTGTRETQYF. Here the CDR3 DNA reads TGTGCCAGCAGCCAAAGGACAGGGACTCGGGAGACCCAGTACTTC.

This sequence joins TRBV4-1 and TRBJ2-7; D remains unclear. The CDR3 contains 15 residues. The V end lost 4 bases, the J end lost 7 bases, and 20 bases lay between the germline ends. The germline V gene has CDR1 MGHRA and CDR2 YSYEKL. As DNA, the CDR3 is TGCGCCAGCAGCCTCTCGGCGCGCTCCTACAATGAGCAGTACTTC. This gives the protein CASSLSARSYNEQYF.

V gene TRBV6-5 combines with J gene TRBJ1-6; D might be TRBD1 (5 bases). The V end was cut by 2 bases, the J end by 6 bases, with 11 bases between. CDR3 length: 15 amino acids. The germline CDR1 and CDR2 sequences are MNHEY and SVGAGI. The CDR3 region has the DNA TGTGCCAGCAGTTACATCGGGGACGCTAATTCACCCCTCCACTTT. Translation: CASSYIGDANSPLHF.

The rearrangement joins TRBV3-1 to TRBJ1-1, with D tentatively TRBD1 (5 bases). Trimming shortened V by 1 base and J by 2 bases, and 14 bases separated the two germline ends. Germline CDR1 LGHDT, CDR2 YNNKEL (reference sequence). The CDR3 is made up of 16 amino acids. The CDR3 sequence is CASSQGIIRDNTEAFF. DNA of the CDR3: TGTGCCAGCAGCCAAGGGATCATCCGGGACAACACTGAAGCTTTCTTT.

V is TRBV6-2 or TRBV6-3 and J is TRBJ1-1; 7 nucleotides agree with TRBD1. Germline V lookup: CDR1 MNHEY, CDR2 SVGEGT. This CDR3 contains 14 residues. Unmatched junction bases numbered 7, after V lost 6 bases and J lost 3 bases. CDR3: CASRTGVPHTEAFF. For the CDR3, the DNA is TGTGCCAGCAGAACAGGGGTTCCCCACACTGAAGCTTTCTTT.

The rearrangement uses TRBV11-2 and TRBJ1-6; D perhaps matches TRBD1 (5 bases). This CDR3 region has 17 residues. In germline, CDR1 is SGHAT, CDR2 FQNNGV. The germline V and J ends were trimmed by 5 bases and 0 bases, with 14 bases remaining between them. CDR3 protein: CASSPGTASSYNSPLHF. The CDR3 nucleotides read TGTGCCAGCAGCCCTGGGACCGCTAGCTCCTATAATTCACCCCTCCACTTT.

This chain connects TRBV7-2 to TRBJ1-6; TRBD1 aligns across 9 bases. CDR3 length: 15 residues. Losses at the gene ends were 5 bases for V and 5 bases for J; bases not matched to a gene: 4. Germline-derived CDR1 and CDR2 are SGHTA and FQGNSA. The CDR3 is CASSTRQGDNSPLHF. The CDR3, as DNA: TGTGCCAGCAGCACCCGACAGGGGGATAATTCACCCCTCCACTTT.

V is TRBV4-2 and J is TRBJ2-5; TRBD1 matches 7 bases. This CDR3 has 14 residues. The V segment lost 4 bases and the J segment 3 bases; nucleotides outside the gene matches: 5. Germline V gene sequence: CDR1 LGHNA, CDR2 YNFKEQ. The CDR3 bases are TGTGCCAGCAGCCCCTTTGACAGGGAAGAGACCCAGTACTTC. This translates into CASSPFDREETQYF.

This clonotype was detected a few times. This rearrangement joins TRBV15 to TRBJ2-2; weak D call: TRBD2 (5 bases). Germline V gene data show CDR1 as LNHNV and CDR2 as YYDKDF (reference sequence). V lost 4 bases and J lost 7, with 13 bases in between. The CDR3 runs 14 residues. CDR3 nucleotide sequence: TGTGCCACCAGCAACGGTAACCGGGGCGGGGAGCTGTTTTTT. Translated: CATSNGNRGGELFF. The whole variable domain, remainder taken from reference TRBV15 and TRBJ2-2, is DAMVIQNPRYQVTQFGKPVTLSCSQTLNHNVMYWYQQKSSQAPKLLFHYYDKDFNNEADTPDNFQSRRPNTSFCFLDIRSPGLGDTAMYLCATSNGNRGGELFFGEGSRLTVL.

V usage is TRBV9 and J usage is TRBJ1-2; possibly TRBD1 for D (5 bases). The ends were cut back, 3 bases at V and 0 bases at J, with 9 bases in the middle. The germline CDR1 and CDR2 sequences are SGDLS and YYNGEE. This CDR3 contains 14 residues. The CDR3 sequence: CASSAGGANYGYTF. CDR3 sequence (DNA): TGTGCCAGCAGCGCTGGGGGGGCTAACTATGGCTACACCTTC.